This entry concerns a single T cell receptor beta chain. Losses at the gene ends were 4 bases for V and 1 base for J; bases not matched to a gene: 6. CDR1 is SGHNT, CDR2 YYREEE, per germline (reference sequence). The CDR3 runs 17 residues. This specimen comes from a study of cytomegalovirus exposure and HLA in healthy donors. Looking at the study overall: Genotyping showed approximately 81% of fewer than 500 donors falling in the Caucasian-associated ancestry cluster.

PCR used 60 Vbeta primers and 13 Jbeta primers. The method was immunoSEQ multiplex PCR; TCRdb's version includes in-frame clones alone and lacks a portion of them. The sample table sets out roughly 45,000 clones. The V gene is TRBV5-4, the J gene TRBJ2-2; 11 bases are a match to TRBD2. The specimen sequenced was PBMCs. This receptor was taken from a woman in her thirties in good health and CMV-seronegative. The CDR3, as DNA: TGTGCCAGCAGCAAGGGACTAGCGGAGGTGAACACCGGGGAGCTGTTTTTT. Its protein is CASSKGLAEVNTGELFF.